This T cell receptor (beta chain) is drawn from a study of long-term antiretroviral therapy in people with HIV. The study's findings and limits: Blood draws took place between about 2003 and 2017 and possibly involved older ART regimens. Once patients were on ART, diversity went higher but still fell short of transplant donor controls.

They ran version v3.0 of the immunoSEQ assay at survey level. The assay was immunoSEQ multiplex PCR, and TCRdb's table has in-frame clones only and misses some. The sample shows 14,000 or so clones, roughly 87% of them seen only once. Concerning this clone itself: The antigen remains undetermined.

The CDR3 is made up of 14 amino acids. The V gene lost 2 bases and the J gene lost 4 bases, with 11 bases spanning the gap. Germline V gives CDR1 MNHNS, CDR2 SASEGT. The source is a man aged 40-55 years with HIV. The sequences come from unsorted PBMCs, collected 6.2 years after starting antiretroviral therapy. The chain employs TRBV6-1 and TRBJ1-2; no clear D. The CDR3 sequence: CASSEYRGAYGYTF. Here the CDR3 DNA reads TGTGCCAGCAGTGAATATCGGGGAGCCTATGGCTACACCTTC.